This T cell receptor beta chain came from a study of T cell responses to AZD1222 COVID-19 vaccine. The germline V gene encodes CDR1 DFQATT and CDR2 SNEGSKA (reference sequence). Trimming took 3 bases from V and 1 from J; bases not matched to a gene: 5. This CDR3 contains 15 residues. This clone was recorded once. Its cognate antigen is unknown. Overall study results and limits: Variant regions that are unmutated are reportedly the target of nearly half of spike-specific TCRs. Spike-specific TCR breadth and depth went up after people got two AZD1222 doses. It was only a handful of AZD1222 recipients who were seropositive at baseline.

Data came from immunoSEQ multiplex PCR; TCRdb stores just in-frame clones and leaves some out. This table holds about 97,000 clones, 87% found once. This receptor was taken from an adult who received the AZD1222 COVID-19 vaccine. The source material was peripheral blood, sampled 28 days after the second AZD1222 dose. The J gene is TRBJ2-1, the V gene TRBV20-1, with 8 nucleotides matching TRBD2. The CDR3 reads CSASVLAVSYNEQFF. CDR3 coding DNA: TGCAGTGCTAGTGTACTAGCGGTTTCCTACAATGAGCAGTTCTTC.